This T cell receptor beta chain was recorded in a study of T cells in Graves' hyperthyroidism and ophthalmopathy. Amplification of TCR beta CDR3 regions used RNA as the template. The HTBI primer set was used in a first-round RT-PCR of the TCR CDR3. Each CDR3 protein gets one entry after TCRdb re-called the multiplex PCR reads with MiXCR. The sample lists fewer than 800,000 distinct CDR3 sequences; about a sixth were seen once. This clonotype occurred many times. Germline loops: CDR1 DFQATT, CDR2 SNEGSKA (reference sequence). V was shortened by 3 bases and J by 4 bases, with 10 bases between the two germline ends. The CDR3 has 13 amino acids.

This clonotype originated in a man younger than 30 with Graves' hyperthyroidism. The V call is TRBV20-1, the J call TRBJ2-1, with D unresolved. Sequencing was performed on blood. CDR3 in amino acids: CSARTPDYNEQFF. As DNA, the CDR3 is TGCAGTGCTAGGACACCCGATTACAATGAGCAGTTCTTC.